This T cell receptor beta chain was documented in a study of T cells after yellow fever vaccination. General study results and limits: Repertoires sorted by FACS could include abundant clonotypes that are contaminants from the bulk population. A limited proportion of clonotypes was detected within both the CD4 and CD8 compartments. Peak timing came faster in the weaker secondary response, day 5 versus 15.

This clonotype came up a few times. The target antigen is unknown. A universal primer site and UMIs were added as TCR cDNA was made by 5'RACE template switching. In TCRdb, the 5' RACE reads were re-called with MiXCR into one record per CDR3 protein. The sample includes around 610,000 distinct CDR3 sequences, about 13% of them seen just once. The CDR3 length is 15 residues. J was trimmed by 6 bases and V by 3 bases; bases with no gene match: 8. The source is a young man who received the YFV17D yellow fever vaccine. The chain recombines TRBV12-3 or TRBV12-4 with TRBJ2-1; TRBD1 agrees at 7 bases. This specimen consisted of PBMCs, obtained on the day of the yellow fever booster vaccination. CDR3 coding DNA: TGTGCCAGCAGTTTTCAGGGGGTGAACGTCAATGAGCAGTTCTTC. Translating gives CASSFQGVNVNEQFF.